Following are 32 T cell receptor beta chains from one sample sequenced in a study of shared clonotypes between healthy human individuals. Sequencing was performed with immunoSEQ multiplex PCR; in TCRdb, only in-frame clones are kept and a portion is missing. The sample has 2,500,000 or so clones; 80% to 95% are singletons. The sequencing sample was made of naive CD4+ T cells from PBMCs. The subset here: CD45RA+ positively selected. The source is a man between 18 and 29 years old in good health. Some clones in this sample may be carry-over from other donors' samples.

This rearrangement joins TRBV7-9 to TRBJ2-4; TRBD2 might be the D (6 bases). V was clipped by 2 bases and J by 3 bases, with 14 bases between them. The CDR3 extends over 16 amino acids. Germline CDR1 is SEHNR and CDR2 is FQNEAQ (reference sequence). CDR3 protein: CASSLKPGLNKNIQYF. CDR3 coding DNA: TGTGCCAGCAGCTTAAAGCCGGGACTCAACAAAAACATTCAGTACTTC.

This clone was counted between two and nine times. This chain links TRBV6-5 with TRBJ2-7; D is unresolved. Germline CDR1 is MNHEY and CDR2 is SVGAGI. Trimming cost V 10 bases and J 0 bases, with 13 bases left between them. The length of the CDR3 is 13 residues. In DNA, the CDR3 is TGTGCCACCTCGCCACCGGGCTCCTACGAGCAGTACTTC. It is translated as CATSPPGSYEQYF.

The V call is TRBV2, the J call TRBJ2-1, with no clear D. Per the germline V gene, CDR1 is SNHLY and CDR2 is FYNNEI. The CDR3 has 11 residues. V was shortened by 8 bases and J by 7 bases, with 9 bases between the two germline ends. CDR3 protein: CASVLRNEQFF. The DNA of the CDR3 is TGTGCCAGCGTGCTGAGAAATGAGCAGTTCTTC. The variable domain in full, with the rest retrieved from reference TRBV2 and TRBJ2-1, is EPEVTQTPSHQVTQMGQEVILRCVPISNHLYFYWYRQILGQKVEFLVSFYNNEISEKSEIFDDQFSVERPDGSNFTLKIRSTKLEDSAMYFCASVLRNEQFFGPGTRLTVL.

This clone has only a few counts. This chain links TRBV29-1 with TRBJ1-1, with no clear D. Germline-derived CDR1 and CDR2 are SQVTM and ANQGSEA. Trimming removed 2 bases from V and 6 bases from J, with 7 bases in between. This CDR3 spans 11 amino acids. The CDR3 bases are TGCAGCGTTGAACCCCTCCCTGAAGCTTTCTTT. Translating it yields CSVEPLPEAFF. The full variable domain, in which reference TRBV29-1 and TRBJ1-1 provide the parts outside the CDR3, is SAVISQKPSRDICQRGTSLTIQCQVDSQVTMMFWYRQQPGQSLTLIATANQGSEATYESGFVIDKFPISRPNLTFSTLTVSNMSPEDSSIYLCSVEPLPEAFFGQGTRLTVV.

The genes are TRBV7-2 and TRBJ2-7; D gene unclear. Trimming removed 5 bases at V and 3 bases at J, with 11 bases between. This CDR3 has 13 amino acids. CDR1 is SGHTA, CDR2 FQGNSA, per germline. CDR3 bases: TGTGCCAGCAGCCGTACACCCCTCTACGAGCAGTACTTC. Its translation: CASSRTPLYEQYF.

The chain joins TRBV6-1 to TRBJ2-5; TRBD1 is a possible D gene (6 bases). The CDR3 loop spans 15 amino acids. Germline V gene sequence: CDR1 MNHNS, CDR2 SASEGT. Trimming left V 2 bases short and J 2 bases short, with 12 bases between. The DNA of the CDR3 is TGTGCCAGCAGTGAACAGGACAGACTTCAAGAGACCCAGTACTTC. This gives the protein CASSEQDRLQETQYF.

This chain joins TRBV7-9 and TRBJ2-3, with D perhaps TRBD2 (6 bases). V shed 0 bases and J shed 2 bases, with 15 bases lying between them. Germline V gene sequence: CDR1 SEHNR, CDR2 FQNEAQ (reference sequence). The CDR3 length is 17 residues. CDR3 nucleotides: TGTGCCAGCAGCTTAGCGCCCCCGGGAGAGTACACAGATACGCAGTATTTT. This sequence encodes CASSLAPPGEYTDTQYF. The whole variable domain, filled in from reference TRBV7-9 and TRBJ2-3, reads DTGVSQNPRHKITKRGQNVTFRCDPISEHNRLYWYRQTLGQGPEFLTYFQNEAQLEKSRLLSDRFSAERPKGSFSTLEIQRTEQGDSAMYLCASSLAPPGEYTDTQYFGPGTRLTVL.

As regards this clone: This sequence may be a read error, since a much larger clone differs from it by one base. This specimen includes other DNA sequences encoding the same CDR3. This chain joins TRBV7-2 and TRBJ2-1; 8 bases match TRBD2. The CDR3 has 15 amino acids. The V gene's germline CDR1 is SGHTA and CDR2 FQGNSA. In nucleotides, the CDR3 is TGTGCTAGCAGCCTGGGGCTAGCGGGCAACAATGAGCAGTTCTTC. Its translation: CASSLGLAGNNEQFF. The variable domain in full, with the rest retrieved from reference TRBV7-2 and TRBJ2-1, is GAGVSQSPSNKVTEKGKDVELRCDPISGHTALYWYRQSLGQGLEFLIYFQGNSAPDKSGLPSDRFSAERTGGSVSTLTIQRTQQEDSAVYLCASSLGLAGNNEQFFGPGTRLTVL.

Here the CDR3 reads CASSPPTGHSYNEQFF. DNA of the CDR3: TGTGCCAGCTCACCACCGACTGGGCACTCCTACAATGAGCAGTTCTTC. The chain recombines TRBV18 with TRBJ2-1; D ambiguous. The germline gives CDR1 KGHSH, CDR2 LQKENI. V was trimmed by 0 bases and J by 0 bases, leaving 9 bases between them. CDR3 length: 16 residues. Full variable domain (missing parts from reference TRBV18 and TRBJ2-1): NAGVMQNPRHLVRRRGQEARLRCSPMKGHSHVYWYRQLPEEGLKFMVYLQKENIIDESGMPKERFSAEFPKEGPSILRIQQVVRGDSAAYFCASSPPTGHSYNEQFFGPGTRLTVL.

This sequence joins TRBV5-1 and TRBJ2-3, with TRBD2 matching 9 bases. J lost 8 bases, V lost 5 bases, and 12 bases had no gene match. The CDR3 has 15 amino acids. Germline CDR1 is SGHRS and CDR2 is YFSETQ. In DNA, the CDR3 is TGCGCCAGCAGAGCATCTAGCGGGACGGTTGGTACGCAGTATTTT. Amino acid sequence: CASRASSGTVGTQYF.

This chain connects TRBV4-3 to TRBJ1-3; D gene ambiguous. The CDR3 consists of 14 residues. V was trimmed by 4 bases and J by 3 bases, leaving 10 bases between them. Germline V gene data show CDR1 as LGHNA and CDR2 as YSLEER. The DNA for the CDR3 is TGCGCCAGCAGCCCCGTTTGGGGTGGAAACACCATATATTTT. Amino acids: CASSPVWGGNTIYF.

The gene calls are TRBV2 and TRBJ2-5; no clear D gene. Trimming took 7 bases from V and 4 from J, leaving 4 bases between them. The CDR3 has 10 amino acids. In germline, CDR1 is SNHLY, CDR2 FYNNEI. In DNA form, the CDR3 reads TGTGCCAGCACTGGAGAGACCCAGTACTTC. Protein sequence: CASTGETQYF.

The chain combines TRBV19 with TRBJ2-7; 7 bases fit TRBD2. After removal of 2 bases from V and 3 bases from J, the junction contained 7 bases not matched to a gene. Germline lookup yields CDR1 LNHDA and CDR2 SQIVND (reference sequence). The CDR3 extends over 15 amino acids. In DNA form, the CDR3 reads TGTGCCAGTAGTATAAAGAAGGGCGGGAGCTACGAGCAGTACTTC. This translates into CASSIKKGGSYEQYF. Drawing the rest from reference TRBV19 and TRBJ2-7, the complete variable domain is DGGITQSPKYLFRKEGQNVTLSCEQNLNHDAMYWYRQDPGQGLRLIYYSQIVNDFQKGDIAEGYSVSREKKESFPLTVTSAQKNPTAFYLCASSIKKGGSYEQYFGPGTRLTVT.

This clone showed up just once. The DNA of the CDR3 is TGCGCCAGCAGTGTGAGTCATCCTACGCAAAACTACGAGCAGTACTTC. Its translation is CASSVSHPTQNYEQYF. This chain uses TRBV10-1 with TRBJ2-7; D not certain. In germline, CDR1 is WNHNN, CDR2 SYGVQD (reference sequence). This CDR3 has 16 amino acids. Trimming shortened V by 4 bases and J by 3 bases, and 19 bases separated the two germline ends.

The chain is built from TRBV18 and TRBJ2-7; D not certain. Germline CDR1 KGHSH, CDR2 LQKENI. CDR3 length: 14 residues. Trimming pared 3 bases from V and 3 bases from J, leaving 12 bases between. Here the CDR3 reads CASSPDRNRYEQYF. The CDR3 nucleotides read TGTGCCAGCTCACCGGATAGGAACCGCTACGAGCAGTACTTC. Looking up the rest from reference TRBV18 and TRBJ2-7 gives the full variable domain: NAGVMQNPRHLVRRRGQEARLRCSPMKGHSHVYWYRQLPEEGLKFMVYLQKENIIDESGMPKERFSAEFPKEGPSILRIQQVVRGDSAAYFCASSPDRNRYEQYFGPGTRLTVT.

CDR3 in amino acids: CASTPRSGGSTDTQYF. The DNA for the CDR3 is TGTGCCAGCACCCCCCGGAGCGGGGGTTCCACAGATACGCAGTATTTT. V is TRBV5-4 and J is TRBJ2-3; 8 bases match TRBD2. CDR3 length: 16 residues. The trim removed 6 bases at V and 2 bases at J, leaving 11 bases unmatched. The V gene's germline CDR1 is SGHNT and CDR2 YYREEE (reference sequence).

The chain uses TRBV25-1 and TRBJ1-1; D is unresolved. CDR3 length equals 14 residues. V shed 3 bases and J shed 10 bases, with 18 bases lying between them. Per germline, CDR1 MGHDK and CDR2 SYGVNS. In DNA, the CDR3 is TGTGCCAGCAGTGATTACAATGGATTTTACAGAGCTTTCTTT. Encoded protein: CASSDYNGFYRAFF.

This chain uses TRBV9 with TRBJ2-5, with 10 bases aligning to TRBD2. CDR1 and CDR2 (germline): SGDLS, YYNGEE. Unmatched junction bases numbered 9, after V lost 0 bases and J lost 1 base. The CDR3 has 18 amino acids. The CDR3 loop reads CASSVGPGVAGGQETQYF. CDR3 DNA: TGTGCCAGCAGCGTAGGGCCCGGCGTAGCGGGAGGCCAAGAGACCCAGTACTTC.

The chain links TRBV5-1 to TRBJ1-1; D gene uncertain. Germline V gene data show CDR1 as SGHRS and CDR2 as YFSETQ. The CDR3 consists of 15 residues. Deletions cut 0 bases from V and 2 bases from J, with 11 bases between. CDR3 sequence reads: CASSLESIGNTEAFF. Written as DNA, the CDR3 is TGCGCCAGCAGCTTGGAATCGATCGGTAACACTGAAGCTTTCTTT.

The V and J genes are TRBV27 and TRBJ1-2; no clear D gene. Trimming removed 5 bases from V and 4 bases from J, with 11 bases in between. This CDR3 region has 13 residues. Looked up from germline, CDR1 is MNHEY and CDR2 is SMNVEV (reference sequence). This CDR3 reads CASSRPDLYGYTF. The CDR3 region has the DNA TGTGCCAGCAGTAGACCGGACCTCTATGGCTACACCTTC.

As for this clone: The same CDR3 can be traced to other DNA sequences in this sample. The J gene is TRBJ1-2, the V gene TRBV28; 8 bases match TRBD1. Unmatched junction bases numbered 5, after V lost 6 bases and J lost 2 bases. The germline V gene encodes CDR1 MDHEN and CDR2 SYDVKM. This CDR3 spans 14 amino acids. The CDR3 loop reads CASSLRTGNYGYTF. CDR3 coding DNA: TGTGCCAGCAGCCTAAGGACAGGGAACTATGGCTACACCTTC.

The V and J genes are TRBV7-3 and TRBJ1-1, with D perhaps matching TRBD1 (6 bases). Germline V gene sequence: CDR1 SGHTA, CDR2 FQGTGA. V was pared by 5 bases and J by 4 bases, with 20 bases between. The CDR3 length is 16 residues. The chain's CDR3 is CASSLSPGGQGTEAFF. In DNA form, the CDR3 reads TGTGCCAGCAGCCTGTCTCCGGGGGGGCAGGGCACTGAAGCTTTCTTT.

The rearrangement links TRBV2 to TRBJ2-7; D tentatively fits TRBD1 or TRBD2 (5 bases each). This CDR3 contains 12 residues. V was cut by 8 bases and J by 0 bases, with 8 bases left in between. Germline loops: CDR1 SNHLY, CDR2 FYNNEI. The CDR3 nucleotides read TGTGCCAGCCGGGGCCTCTCCTACGAGCAGTACTTC. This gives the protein CASRGLSYEQYF.

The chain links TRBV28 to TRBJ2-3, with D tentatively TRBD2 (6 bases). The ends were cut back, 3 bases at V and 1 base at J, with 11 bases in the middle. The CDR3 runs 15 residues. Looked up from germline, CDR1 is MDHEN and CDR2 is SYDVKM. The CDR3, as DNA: TGTGCCAGCAGTTTTTACGGCGGGGGCACAGATACGCAGTATTTT. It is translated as CASSFYGGGTDTQYF.

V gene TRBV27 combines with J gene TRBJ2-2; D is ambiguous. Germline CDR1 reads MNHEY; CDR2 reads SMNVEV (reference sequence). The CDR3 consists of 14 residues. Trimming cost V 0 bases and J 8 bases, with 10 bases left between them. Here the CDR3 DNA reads TGTGCCAGCAGTTTATCCTACGCGGCAGGGGAGCTGTTTTTT. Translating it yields CASSLSYAAGELFF.

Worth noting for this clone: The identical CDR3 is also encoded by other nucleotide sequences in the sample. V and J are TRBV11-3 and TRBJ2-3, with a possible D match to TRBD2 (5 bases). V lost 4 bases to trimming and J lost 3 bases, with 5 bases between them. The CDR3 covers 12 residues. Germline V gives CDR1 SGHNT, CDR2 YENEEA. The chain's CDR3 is CASSSGTDTQYF. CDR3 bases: TGTGCCAGCAGCTCGGGGACAGATACGCAGTATTTT. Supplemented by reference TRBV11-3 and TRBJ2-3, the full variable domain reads EAGVVQSPRYKIIEKKQPVAFWCNPISGHNTLYWYLQNLGQGPELLIRYENEEAVDDSQLPKDRFSAERLKGVDSTLKIQPAELGDSAVYLCASSSGTDTQYFGPGTRLTVL.

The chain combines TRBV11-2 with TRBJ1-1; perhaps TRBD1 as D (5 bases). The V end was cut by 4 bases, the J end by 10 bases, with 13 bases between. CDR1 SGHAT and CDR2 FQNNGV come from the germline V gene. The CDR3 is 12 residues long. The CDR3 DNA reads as TGTGCCAGCAGCTCGATAACAGGTGGAGCTTTCTTT. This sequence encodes CASSSITGGAFF.

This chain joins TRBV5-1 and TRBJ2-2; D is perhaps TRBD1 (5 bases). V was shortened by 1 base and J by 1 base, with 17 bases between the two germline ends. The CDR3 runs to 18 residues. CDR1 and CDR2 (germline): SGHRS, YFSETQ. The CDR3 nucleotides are TGCGCCAGCAGCTTGAGGAGCCAGGGAATAGGGAACACCGGGGAGCTGTTTTTT. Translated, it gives CASSLRSQGIGNTGELFF.

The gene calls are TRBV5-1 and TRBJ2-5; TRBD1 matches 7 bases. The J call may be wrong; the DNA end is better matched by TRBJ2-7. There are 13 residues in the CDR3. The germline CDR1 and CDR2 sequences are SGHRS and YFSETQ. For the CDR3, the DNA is TGCGCCAGCAGCCCGGGACAGCCCTACGAGCAGTACTTC. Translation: CASSPGQPYEQYF.

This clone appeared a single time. The CDR3 DNA reads TGTGCCAGCAGCTCGCGAGAGACAGGGGCCTACGAGCAGTACTTC. Its protein is CASSSRETGAYEQYF. The rearrangement links TRBV5-4 to TRBJ2-7, with 8 bases matching TRBD1. CDR3 length equals 15 residues. Trimming at V came to 3 bases and at J to 2 bases, leaving 7 bases not matched to a gene. CDR1 is SGHNT and CDR2 is YYREEE in the germline V gene (reference sequence).

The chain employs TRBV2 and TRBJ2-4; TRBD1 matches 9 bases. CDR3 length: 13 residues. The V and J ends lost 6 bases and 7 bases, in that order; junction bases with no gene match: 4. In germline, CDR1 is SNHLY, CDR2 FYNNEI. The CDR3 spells CASSGTGTNIQYF. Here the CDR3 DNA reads TGTGCCAGCAGCGGGACAGGGACCAACATTCAGTACTTC.

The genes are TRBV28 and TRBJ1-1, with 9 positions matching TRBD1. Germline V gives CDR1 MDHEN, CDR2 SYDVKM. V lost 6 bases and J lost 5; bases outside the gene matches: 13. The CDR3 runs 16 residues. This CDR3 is CASRPAPGQGRTEAFF. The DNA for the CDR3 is TGTGCCAGCAGGCCGGCTCCCGGACAGGGGAGGACTGAAGCTTTCTTT.